These 14 T cell receptor beta chains share one sample of origin, sequenced in a study of blood T cell repertoires in COVID-19. Sequenced by immunoSEQ multiplex PCR; TCRdb stores in-frame clones only, minus some. The sample shows a few hundred thousand clones, roughly 90% of them seen only once. Sequenced sample: PBMCs or T cells enriched from blood (not recorded which). These receptors all come from a woman aged 25 to 45 who had recovered from COVID-19.

This chain links TRBV18 with TRBJ1-4; TRBD1 might be the D (6 bases). V was trimmed by 3 bases and J by 1 base, leaving 9 bases between them. CDR3 size: 15 residues. The germline V gene has CDR1 KGHSH and CDR2 LQKENI. The CDR3: CASSPQQGTNEKLFF. The CDR3 region has the DNA TGTGCCAGCTCACCCCAACAGGGAACTAATGAAAAACTGTTTTTT.

This chain links TRBV5-1 with TRBJ1-2, with a tentative D call TRBD1 (5 bases). CDR1 and CDR2 (germline): SGHRS, YFSETQ. This CDR3 has 14 amino acids. Written as DNA, the CDR3 is TGCTCCCTAGGGGCAAACACGCGAAACTATGGCTACACCTTC. Residues: CSLGANTRNYGYTF.

J is TRBJ2-7 and V is TRBV11-2, with D possibly being TRBD2 (5 bases). The CDR3 contains 14 residues. CDR1 is SGHAT and CDR2 is FQNNGV in the germline V gene. V was pared by 4 bases and J by 2 bases, with 12 bases between. Here the CDR3 reads CASSYGNGAYEQYF. CDR3 coding DNA: TGTGCCAGCAGCTACGGGAACGGAGCCTACGAGCAGTACTTC.

The chain is built from TRBV28 and TRBJ2-7; 10 bases align to TRBD2. The CDR3 loop spans 14 amino acids. Per the germline V gene, CDR1 is MDHEN and CDR2 is SYDVKM. V trimming: 2 bases; J trimming: 4 bases; junction bases outside the gene matches: 2. The CDR3 is CASSLLAGVYEQYF. The CDR3 DNA follows: TGTGCCAGCAGTTTACTAGCGGGAGTGTACGAGCAGTACTTC.

V gene TRBV4-1 combines with J gene TRBJ1-5; D remains ambiguous. The length of the CDR3 is 15 residues. V dropped 0 bases and J dropped 3 bases, with 9 bases sitting between them. The V gene's germline CDR1 is MGHRA and CDR2 YSYEKL. This CDR3 is CASSQEGGINQPQHF. The CDR3 nucleotides are TGCGCCAGCAGCCAAGAAGGAGGGATCAATCAGCCCCAGCATTTT.

V and J are TRBV2 and TRBJ2-7; the match to TRBD1 covers 8 bases. The CDR3 extends over 12 amino acids. With 6 bases clipped from V and 6 bases from J, the junction kept 4 bases outside the gene matches. Looked up from germline, CDR1 is SNHLY and CDR2 is FYNNEI. The CDR3 protein is CASSNDRGEQYF. The CDR3 nucleotides are TGTGCCAGCAGCAACGACAGGGGCGAGCAGTACTTC.

The chain employs TRBV11-2 and TRBJ2-7, with TRBD1 matching over 8 bases. The CDR3 extends over 14 amino acids. Germline trimming cut 4 bases from V and 6 bases from J; bases unmatched to any gene: 8. Germline V lookup: CDR1 SGHAT, CDR2 FQNNGV. In DNA, the CDR3 is TGTGCCAGCAGCTCGGACAGGGTAATAGGCGAGCAGTACTTC. Translation gives CASSSDRVIGEQYF.

The J gene is TRBJ2-3, the V gene TRBV2; 8 positions match TRBD2. Germline CDR1 is SNHLY and CDR2 is FYNNEI. V lost 5 bases and J lost 4; bases outside the gene matches: 8. The CDR3 contains 15 residues. The CDR3 nucleotides are TGTGCCAGCAGTCCCAGCGGGAGAGACCCAGATACGCAGTATTTT. Amino acid sequence: CASSPSGRDPDTQYF. Together with reference TRBV2 and TRBJ2-3, the CDR3 gives the full variable domain: EPEVTQTPSHQVTQMGQEVILRCVPISNHLYFYWYRQILGQKVEFLVSFYNNEISEKSEIFDDQFSVERPDGSNFTLKIRSTKLEDSAMYFCASSPSGRDPDTQYFGPGTRLTVL.

The chain couples TRBV7-9 to TRBJ2-7, with 11 bases identical to TRBD1. Germline V gives CDR1 SEHNR, CDR2 FQNEAQ (reference sequence). The CDR3 totals 15 residues. V shed 6 bases, J shed 4 bases, and the junction held 8 bases outside the gene matches. The CDR3 here is CASSGQGASAYEQYF. As DNA, the CDR3 is TGTGCCAGCAGTGGACAGGGGGCGTCAGCGTACGAGCAGTACTTC.

The rearrangement links TRBV11-2 to TRBJ2-1, with D tentatively TRBD2 (5 bases). Germline lookup yields CDR1 SGHAT and CDR2 FQNNGV. This CDR3 has 14 amino acids. V dropped 2 bases and J dropped 0 bases, with 5 bases sitting between them. This CDR3 is CASSLSGSYNEQFF. The CDR3 coding sequence is TGTGCCAGCAGCTTAAGCGGCTCCTACAATGAGCAGTTCTTC. Using reference TRBV11-2 and TRBJ2-1 for the parts outside the CDR3, the full variable domain is EAGVAQSPRYKIIEKRQSVAFWCNPISGHATLYWYQQILGQGPKLLIQFQNNGVVDDSQLPKDRFSAERLKGVDSTLKIQPAKLEDSAVYLCASSLSGSYNEQFFGPGTRLTVL.

This chain's CDR3 is CASSQRGEAFF. CDR3 bases: TGTGCCAGCAGCCAAAGGGGTGAAGCTTTCTTT. The rearrangement uses TRBV3-1 (or the pseudogene TRBV3-2) and TRBJ1-1; D possibly corresponds to TRBD1 (5 bases). The CDR3 sequence is 11 residues long. Trimming removed 2 bases at V and 7 bases at J, with 5 bases between. CDR1 LGHDT and CDR2 YNNKEL come from the germline V gene (reference sequence).

The CDR3 is CASSQEPGLNTEAFF. The CDR3 DNA sequence: TGTGCCAGCAGCCAAGAACCAGGGCTCAACACTGAAGCTTTCTTT. This rearrangement joins TRBV4-2 to TRBJ1-1; maybe TRBD1 (5 bases). The V gene lost 0 bases and the J gene lost 2 bases, with 10 bases spanning the gap. CDR3 length equals 15 residues. Germline lookup yields CDR1 LGHNA and CDR2 YNFKEQ.

Concerning this clone itself: The same CDR3 arises from other DNA sequences in this sample as well. The gene calls are TRBV9 and TRBJ1-1; no clear D. Germline V gene sequence: CDR1 SGDLS, CDR2 YYNGEE. This CDR3 region has 15 residues. The germline V and J ends were trimmed by 0 bases and 0 bases, with 9 bases remaining between them. DNA for the CDR3: TGTGCCAGCAGCGTAGCTCCGGGGATGAACACTGAAGCTTTCTTT. Its translation is CASSVAPGMNTEAFF.

This clone appeared a single time. CDR3 nucleotides: TGCGCCAGCAGCCGGGGACTAGCGGGAGCTCTCGAGCAGTACTTC. Translated: CASSRGLAGALEQYF. This chain connects TRBV4-1 to TRBJ2-7; TRBD2 matches at 14 bases. Germline loops: CDR1 MGHRA, CDR2 YSYEKL. The length of the CDR3 is 15 residues. V trimming: 4 bases; J trimming: 6 bases; junction bases outside the gene matches: 5.